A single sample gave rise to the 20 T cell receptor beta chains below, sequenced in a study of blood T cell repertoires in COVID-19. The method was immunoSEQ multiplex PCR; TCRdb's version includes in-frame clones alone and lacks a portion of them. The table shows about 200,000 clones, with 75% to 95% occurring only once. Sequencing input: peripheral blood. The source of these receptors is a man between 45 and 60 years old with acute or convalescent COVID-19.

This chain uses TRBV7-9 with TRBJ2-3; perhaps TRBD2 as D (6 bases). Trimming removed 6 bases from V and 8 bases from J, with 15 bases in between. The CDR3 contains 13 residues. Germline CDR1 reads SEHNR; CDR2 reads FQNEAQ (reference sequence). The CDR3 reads CASRAGLTSTQYF. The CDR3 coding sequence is TGTGCCAGCAGGGCGGGACTCACAAGTACGCAGTATTTT. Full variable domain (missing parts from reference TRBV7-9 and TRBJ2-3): DTGVSQNPRHKITKRGQNVTFRCDPISEHNRLYWYRQTLGQGPEFLTYFQNEAQLEKSRLLSDRFSAERPKGSFSTLEIQRTEQGDSAMYLCASRAGLTSTQYFGPGTRLTVL.

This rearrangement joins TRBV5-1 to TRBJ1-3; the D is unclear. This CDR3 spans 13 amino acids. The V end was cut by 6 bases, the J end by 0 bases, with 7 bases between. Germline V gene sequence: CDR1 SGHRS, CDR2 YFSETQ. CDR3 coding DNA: TGCGCCAGCAAGGAGAGCTCTGGAAACACCATATATTTT. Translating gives CASKESSGNTIYF.

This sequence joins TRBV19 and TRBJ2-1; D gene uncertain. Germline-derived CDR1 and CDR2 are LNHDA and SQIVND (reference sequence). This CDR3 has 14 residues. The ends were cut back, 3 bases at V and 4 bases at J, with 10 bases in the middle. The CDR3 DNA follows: TGTGCCAGTAGTATCGTAGAACGTTACAATGAGCAGTTCTTC. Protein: CASSIVERYNEQFF.

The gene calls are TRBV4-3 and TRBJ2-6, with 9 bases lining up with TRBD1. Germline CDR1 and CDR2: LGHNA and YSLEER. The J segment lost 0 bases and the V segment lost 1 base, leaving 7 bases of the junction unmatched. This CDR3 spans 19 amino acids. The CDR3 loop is CASSQGAQGAASGANVLTF. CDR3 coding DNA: TGCGCCAGCAGCCAAGGGGCACAGGGGGCCGCCTCTGGGGCCAACGTCCTGACTTTC.

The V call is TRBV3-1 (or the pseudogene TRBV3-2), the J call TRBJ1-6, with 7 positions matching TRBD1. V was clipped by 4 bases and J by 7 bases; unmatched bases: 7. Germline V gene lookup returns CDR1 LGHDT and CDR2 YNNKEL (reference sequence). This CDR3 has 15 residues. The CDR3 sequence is CASSPGTALNSPLHF. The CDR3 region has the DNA TGTGCCAGCAGCCCAGGGACAGCCCTAAATTCACCCCTCCACTTT.

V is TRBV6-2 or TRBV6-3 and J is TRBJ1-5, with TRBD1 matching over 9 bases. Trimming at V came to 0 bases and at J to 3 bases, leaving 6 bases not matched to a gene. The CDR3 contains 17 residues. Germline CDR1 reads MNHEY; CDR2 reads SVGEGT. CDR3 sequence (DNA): TGTGCCAGCAGTTACTCATCCAGGGACAGGGACAATCAGCCCCAGCATTTT. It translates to CASSYSSRDRDNQPQHF.

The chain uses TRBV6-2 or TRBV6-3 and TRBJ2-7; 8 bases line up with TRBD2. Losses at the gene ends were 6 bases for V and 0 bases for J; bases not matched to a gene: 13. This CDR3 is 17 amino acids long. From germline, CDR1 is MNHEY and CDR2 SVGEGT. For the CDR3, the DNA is TGTGCCAGCAGCCCGAGGGTAGCGGGGCTACGCTCCTACGAGCAGTACGTC. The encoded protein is CASSPRVAGLRSYEQYV.

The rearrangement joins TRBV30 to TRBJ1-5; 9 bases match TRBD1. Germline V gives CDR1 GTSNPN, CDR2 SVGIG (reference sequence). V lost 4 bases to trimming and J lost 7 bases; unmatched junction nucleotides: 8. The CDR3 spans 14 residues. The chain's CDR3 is CAWTPGQGEQPQHF. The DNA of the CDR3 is TGTGCCTGGACTCCGGGACAGGGTGAACAGCCCCAGCATTTT.

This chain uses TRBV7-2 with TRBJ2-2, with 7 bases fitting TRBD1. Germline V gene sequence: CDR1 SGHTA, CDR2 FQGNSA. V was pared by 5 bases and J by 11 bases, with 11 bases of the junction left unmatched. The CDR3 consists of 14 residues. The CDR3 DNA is TGTGCCAGCAGCATCACAGGGGCAGGAAGAGAGCTGTTTTTT. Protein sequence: CASSITGAGRELFF.

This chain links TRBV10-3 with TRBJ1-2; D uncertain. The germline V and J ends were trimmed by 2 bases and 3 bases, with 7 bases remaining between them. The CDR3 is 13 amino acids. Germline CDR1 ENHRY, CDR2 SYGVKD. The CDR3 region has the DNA TGTGCCATCAGTGAGGTCCGTGACTATGGCTACACCTTC. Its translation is CAISEVRDYGYTF.

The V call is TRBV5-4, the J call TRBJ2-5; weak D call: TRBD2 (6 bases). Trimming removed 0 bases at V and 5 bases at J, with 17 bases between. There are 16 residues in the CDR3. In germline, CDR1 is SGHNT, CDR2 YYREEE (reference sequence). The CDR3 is CASSLEPSEGGETQYF. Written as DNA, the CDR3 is TGTGCCAGCAGCTTGGAGCCTAGCGAAGGCGGGGAGACCCAGTACTTC.

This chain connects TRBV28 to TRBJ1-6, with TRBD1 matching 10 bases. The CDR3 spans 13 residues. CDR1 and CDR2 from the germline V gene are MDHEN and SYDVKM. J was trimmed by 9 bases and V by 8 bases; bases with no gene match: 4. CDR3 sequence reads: CASRTGGLSPLHF. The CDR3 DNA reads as TGTGCCAGCCGGACAGGGGGACTTTCACCCCTCCACTTT.

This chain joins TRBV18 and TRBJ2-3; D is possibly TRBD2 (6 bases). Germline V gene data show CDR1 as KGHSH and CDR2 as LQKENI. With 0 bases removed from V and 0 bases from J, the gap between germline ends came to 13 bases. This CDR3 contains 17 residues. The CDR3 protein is CASSPPTSGSSTDTQYF. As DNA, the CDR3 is TGTGCCAGCTCACCACCGACTAGTGGCTCTAGCACAGATACGCAGTATTTT.

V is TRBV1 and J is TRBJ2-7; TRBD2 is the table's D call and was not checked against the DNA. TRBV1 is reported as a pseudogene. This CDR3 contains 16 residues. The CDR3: CTSSQDKLAGRYEQYV. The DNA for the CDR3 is TGCACCAGCAGCCAAGATAAACTAGCGGGGCGGTACGAGCAGTACGTC.

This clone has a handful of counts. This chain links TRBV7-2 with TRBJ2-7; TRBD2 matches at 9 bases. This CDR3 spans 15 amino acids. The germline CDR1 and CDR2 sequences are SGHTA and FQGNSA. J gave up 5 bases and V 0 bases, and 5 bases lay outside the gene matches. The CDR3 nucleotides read TGTGCCAGCAGCTTAGCTAGCGGGAGTATCAACGAGCAGTACTTC. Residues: CASSLASGSINEQYF.

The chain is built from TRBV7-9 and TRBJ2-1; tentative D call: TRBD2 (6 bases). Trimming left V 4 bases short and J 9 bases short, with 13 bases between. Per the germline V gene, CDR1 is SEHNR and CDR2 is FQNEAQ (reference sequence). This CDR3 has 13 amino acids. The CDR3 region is CASSSEARGEQFF. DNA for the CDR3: TGTGCCAGCAGCTCGGAAGCGCGGGGTGAGCAGTTCTTC.

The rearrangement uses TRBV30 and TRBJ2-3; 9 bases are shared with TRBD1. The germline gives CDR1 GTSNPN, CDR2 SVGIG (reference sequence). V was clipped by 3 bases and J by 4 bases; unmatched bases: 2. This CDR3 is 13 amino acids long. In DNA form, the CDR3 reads TGTGCCTGGAGACAGGGGGCATCAGATACGCAGTATTTT. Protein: CAWRQGASDTQYF.

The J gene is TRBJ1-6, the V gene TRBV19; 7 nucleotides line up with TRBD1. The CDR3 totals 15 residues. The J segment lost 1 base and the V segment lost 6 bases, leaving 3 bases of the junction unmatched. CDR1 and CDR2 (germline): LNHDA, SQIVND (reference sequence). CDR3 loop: CASSNRGSYNSPLHF. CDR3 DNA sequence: TGTGCCAGTAGCAACAGGGGATCCTATAATTCACCCCTCCACTTT. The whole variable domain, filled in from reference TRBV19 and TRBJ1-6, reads DGGITQSPKYLFRKEGQNVTLSCEQNLNHDAMYWYRQDPGQGLRLIYYSQIVNDFQKGDIAEGYSVSREKKESFPLTVTSAQKNPTAFYLCASSNRGSYNSPLHFGNGTRLTVT.

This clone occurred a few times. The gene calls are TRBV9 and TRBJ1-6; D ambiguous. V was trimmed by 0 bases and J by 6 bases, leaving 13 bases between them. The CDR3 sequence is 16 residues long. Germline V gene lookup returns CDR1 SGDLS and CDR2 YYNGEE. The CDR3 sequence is CASSVGPAEPNSPLHF. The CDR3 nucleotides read TGTGCCAGCAGCGTAGGTCCCGCGGAACCTAATTCACCCCTCCACTTT.

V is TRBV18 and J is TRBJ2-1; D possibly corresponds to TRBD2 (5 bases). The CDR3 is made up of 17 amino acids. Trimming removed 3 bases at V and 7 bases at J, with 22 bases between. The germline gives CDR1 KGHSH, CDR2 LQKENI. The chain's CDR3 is CASSPGSGGLLGNEQFF. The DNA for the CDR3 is TGTGCCAGCTCACCGGGTAGTGGCGGACTGCTGGGAAATGAGCAGTTCTTC.